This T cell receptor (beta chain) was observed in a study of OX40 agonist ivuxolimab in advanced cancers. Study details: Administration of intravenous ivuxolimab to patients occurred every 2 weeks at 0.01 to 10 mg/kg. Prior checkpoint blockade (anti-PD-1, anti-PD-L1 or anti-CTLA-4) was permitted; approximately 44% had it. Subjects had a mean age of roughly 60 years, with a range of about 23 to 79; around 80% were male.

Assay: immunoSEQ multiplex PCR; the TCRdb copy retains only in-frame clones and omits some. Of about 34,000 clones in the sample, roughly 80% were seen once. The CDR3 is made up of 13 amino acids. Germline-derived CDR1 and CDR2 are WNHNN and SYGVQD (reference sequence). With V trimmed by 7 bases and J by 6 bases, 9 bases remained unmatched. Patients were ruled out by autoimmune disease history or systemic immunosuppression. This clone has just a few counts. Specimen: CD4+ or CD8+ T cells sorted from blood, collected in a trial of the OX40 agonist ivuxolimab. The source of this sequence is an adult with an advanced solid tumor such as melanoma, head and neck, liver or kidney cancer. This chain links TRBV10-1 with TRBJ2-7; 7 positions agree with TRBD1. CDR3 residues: CASKAGGDAEQYF. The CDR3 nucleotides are TGCGCCAGCAAGGCAGGGGGAGACGCCGAGCAGTACTTC.